Listed here are 5 T cell receptor beta chains from one sample, sequenced in a study of blood T cell repertoires in COVID-19. The repertoire was sequenced with immunoSEQ multiplex PCR; TCRdb's copy has only in-frame clones and lacks some. The repertoire consists of more than 65,000 clones, with about four fifths occurring once and the leading ten covering around 30%. The sample taken for sequencing was peripheral blood. These TCRs come from a woman of 80 years or more with active or convalescent COVID-19.

This clone was detected once. This chain connects TRBV10-3 to TRBJ2-3, with 12 bases identical to TRBD2. The CDR3 contains 17 residues. CDR1 and CDR2 from the germline V gene are ENHRY and SYGVKD. V was pared by 6 bases and J by 0 bases, with 7 bases of the junction left unmatched. CDR3 in amino acids: CAIRPLAGGPSTDTQYF. DNA of the CDR3: TGTGCCATCAGACCCCTAGCGGGGGGGCCCAGCACAGATACGCAGTATTTT.

V usage is TRBV3-1 (or the pseudogene TRBV3-2) and J usage is TRBJ1-3; D gene ambiguous. Germline loops: CDR1 LGHDT, CDR2 YNNKEL (reference sequence). This CDR3 has 13 amino acids. Trimming removed 6 bases at V and 6 bases at J, with 12 bases between. CDR3 bases: TGTGCCAGCAGTGCCCTGGCCGCAAACACCATATATTTT. It yields the protein CASSALAANTIYF.

A single count supports this clone. V usage is TRBV6-6 and J usage is TRBJ1-1; 10 bases line up with TRBD1. The CDR3 loop spans 16 amino acids. With 2 bases clipped from V and 10 bases from J, the junction kept 13 bases outside the gene matches. Per the germline V gene, CDR1 is MNHNY and CDR2 is SVGAGI (reference sequence). Here the CDR3 reads CASSYPGQGRDEAAFF. CDR3 nucleotide sequence: TGTGCCAGCAGTTACCCGGGACAGGGGAGGGACGAAGCAGCTTTCTTT.

The chain couples TRBV10-3 to TRBJ2-1; 7 nucleotides line up with TRBD1. V lost 4 bases, J lost 0 bases, and 6 bases stayed unmatched. The germline V gene has CDR1 ENHRY and CDR2 SYGVKD. The CDR3 totals 16 residues. The CDR3 spells CAISVGTAVSYNEQFF. CDR3 sequence (DNA): TGTGCCATCAGTGTTGGGACAGCAGTCTCCTACAATGAGCAGTTCTTC.

This clone was detected ten times or more. The chain has TRBV11-2 and TRBJ2-1, with 7 bases that match TRBD1. The CDR3 contains 17 residues. Germline V gene data show CDR1 as SGHAT and CDR2 as FQNNGV. The ends lost 0 bases at V and 2 bases at J; junction bases unmatched: 7. In DNA, the CDR3 is TGTGCCAGCAGCTTAGATTCTCGGGACAGCACCTACAATGAGCAGTTCTTC. Protein: CASSLDSRDSTYNEQFF.